These 2 T cell receptor beta chains share one sample of origin, sequenced in a study of cytomegalovirus exposure and HLA in healthy donors. PCR employed 60 Vbeta and 13 Jbeta primers. Generated by immunoSEQ multiplex PCR, the TCRdb table keeps only in-frame clones and is missing some. The sample has 90,000 to 110,000 clones, around 72% seen once. The specimen was PBMCs. The receptors were gathered from a male donor in good health and CMV-seronegative.

A single count supports this clone. The chain combines TRBV27 with TRBJ2-7, with D possibly matching TRBD2 (6 bases). This CDR3 region has 15 residues. Germline-derived CDR1 and CDR2 are MNHEY and SMNVEV (reference sequence). V was trimmed by 5 bases and J by 0 bases, leaving 14 bases between them. Here the CDR3 DNA reads TGTGCCAGCAGTCCCTCGGACGGGAGCTCCTACGAGCAGTACTTC. Translated, it gives CASSPSDGSSYEQYF.

The J gene is TRBJ2-7, the V gene TRBV7-6; the D gene is possibly TRBD2 (6 bases). This CDR3 has 13 amino acids. With 5 bases removed from V and 3 bases from J, the gap between germline ends came to 11 bases. Germline V gene data show CDR1 as SGHVS and CDR2 as FNYEAQ. DNA for the CDR3: TGTGCCAGCAGCGACGGGACTTTCTACGAGCAGTACTTC. Amino acids: CASSDGTFYEQYF.